The next 29 T cell receptor beta chains were all read from a single sample in a study of blood T cell repertoires in COVID-19. Clones were read by immunoSEQ multiplex PCR, and TCRdb kept only the in-frame ones, dropping some. The sample shows more than 60,000 clones, 85% to 90% of them seen only once. The material sequenced was peripheral blood. The receptors originated from a man in his fifties or sixties with active COVID-19.

The rearrangement joins TRBV24-1 to TRBJ1-2; weak D call: TRBD1 (5 bases). V lost 7 bases to trimming and J lost 6 bases, with 8 bases between them. The CDR3 is made up of 11 amino acids. CDR1 KGHDR and CDR2 SFDVKD come from the germline V gene. CDR3 DNA: TGTGCCACCAGAACAGGTAATGGCTACACCTTC. Translated, it gives CATRTGNGYTF.

This sequence joins TRBV7-8 and TRBJ2-3, with TRBD1 matching 8 bases. CDR3 length equals 15 residues. The germline gives CDR1 SGHVS, CDR2 FQNEAQ. The V and J ends lost 5 bases and 1 base, in that order; junction bases with no gene match: 5. CDR3 bases: TGTGCCAGCAGCCCCGACAGGGGAGGCACAGATACGCAGTATTTT. The encoded protein is CASSPDRGGTDTQYF.

The chain is built from TRBV27 and TRBJ2-7, with 12 bases fitting TRBD2. Germline V gene lookup returns CDR1 MNHEY and CDR2 SMNVEV (reference sequence). The CDR3 loop spans 15 amino acids. V was clipped by 0 bases and J by 6 bases; unmatched bases: 3. The CDR3 here is CASSLSGLAGSEQYF. The CDR3 coding sequence is TGTGCCAGCAGTTTATCGGGACTAGCGGGTAGCGAGCAGTACTTC.

The chain employs TRBV24-1 and TRBJ2-7; 7 bases map to TRBD1. J lost 7 bases, V lost 3 bases, and 2 bases had no gene match. The germline V gene has CDR1 KGHDR and CDR2 SFDVKD. The CDR3 length is 12 residues. The CDR3 spells CATSDPGQEQYF. The CDR3 region has the DNA TGTGCCACCAGTGATCCGGGACAGGAGCAGTACTTC.

The chain employs TRBV19 and TRBJ1-2, with D maybe TRBD1 (6 bases). The CDR3 is 13 residues long. Trimming cost V 6 bases and J 0 bases, with 8 bases left between them. CDR1 is LNHDA and CDR2 is SQIVND in the germline V gene (reference sequence). This CDR3 is CASRDRTNYGYTF. The CDR3 DNA follows: TGTGCCAGTAGGGACAGAACTAACTATGGCTACACCTTC.

The gene calls are TRBV10-3 and TRBJ2-5, with 7 bases identical to TRBD2. J lost 7 bases, V lost 4 bases, and 3 bases had no gene match. CDR1 is ENHRY, CDR2 SYGVKD, per germline. The CDR3 runs 12 residues. The CDR3: CAISAGEGTQYF. The CDR3 region has the DNA TGTGCCATCAGTGCGGGGGAGGGGACCCAGTACTTC.

The chain couples TRBV5-6 to TRBJ2-7, with D possibly being TRBD2 (5 bases). CDR3 length equals 15 residues. V lost 4 bases, J lost 3 bases, and 17 bases lay in between. CDR1 is SGHDT, CDR2 YYEEEE, per germline. The CDR3 region is CASSLRDLSHYEQYF. CDR3 in DNA: TGTGCCAGCAGCCTCCGGGATCTCTCGCACTACGAGCAGTACTTC. Supplemented by reference TRBV5-6 and TRBJ2-7, the full variable domain reads DAGVTQSPTHLIKTRGQQVTLRCSPKSGHDTVSWYQQALGQGPQFIFQYYEEEERQRGNFPDRFSGHQFPNYSSELNVNALLLGDSALYLCASSLRDLSHYEQYFGPGTRLTVT.

The chain joins TRBV12-5 to TRBJ2-2; D call uncertain. The CDR3 consists of 13 residues. V lost 1 base and J lost 7, with 7 bases in between. CDR1 is LGHNT, CDR2 FRNRAP, per germline. CDR3 sequence: CASGLGPGGELFF. The CDR3 nucleotides are TGTGCTAGTGGTTTGGGTCCGGGCGGGGAGCTGTTTTTT.

This chain uses TRBV7-2 with TRBJ2-7, with 9 bases fitting TRBD1. The ends lost 5 bases at V and 6 bases at J; junction bases unmatched: 8. Germline V CDR1 and CDR2: SGHTA, FQGNSA. CDR3 length: 14 amino acids. The CDR3 region is CASSPRQGGFEQYF. CDR3 nucleotide sequence: TGTGCCAGCAGCCCCCGACAGGGGGGATTCGAGCAGTACTTC.

The CDR3 DNA reads TGTGCCTGGAGTGCGGGACAGAACACTGAAGCTTTCTTT. Translated: CAWSAGQNTEAFF. The rearrangement uses TRBV30 and TRBJ1-1; the D gene is possibly TRBD1 (6 bases). This CDR3 has 13 residues. Trimming stripped 1 base from V and 1 base from J, with 7 bases between. Germline CDR1 GTSNPN, CDR2 SVGIG (reference sequence). Complete variable domain (other parts from reference TRBV30 and TRBJ1-1): SQTIHQWPATLVQPVGSPLSLECTVEGTSNPNLYWYRQAAGRGLQLLFYSVGIGQISSEVPQNLSASRPQDRQFILSSKKLLLSDSGFYLCAWSAGQNTEAFFGQGTRLTVV.

J is TRBJ2-6 and V is TRBV5-1; unclear D gene. Trimming took 1 base from V and 0 from J, leaving 11 bases between them. The CDR3 totals 17 residues. Germline loops: CDR1 SGHRS, CDR2 YFSETQ. CDR3 amino acids: CASSLRSGSSGANVLTF. CDR3 nucleotide sequence: TGCGCCAGCAGCTTGCGGTCAGGTAGCTCTGGGGCCAACGTCCTGACTTTC.

The V call is TRBV15, the J call TRBJ1-5; D not resolved. CDR3 length: 15 residues. The V gene lost 2 bases and the J gene lost 4 bases, with 12 bases spanning the gap. Germline V lookup: CDR1 LNHNV, CDR2 YYDKDF (reference sequence). The CDR3: CATSRTRVQNQPQHF. The CDR3 DNA is TGTGCCACCAGCAGAACGCGGGTCCAAAATCAGCCCCAGCATTTT.

This sequence joins TRBV29-1 and TRBJ2-5, with 8 positions matching TRBD1. The CDR3 contains 15 residues. Germline CDR1 SQVTM, CDR2 ANQGSEA. Germline trimming cut 6 bases from V and 4 bases from J; bases unmatched to any gene: 13. The CDR3 DNA reads TGCAGCGTAAGCCCCAGACAGGGGTTAGGAGAGACCCAGTACTTC. It is translated as CSVSPRQGLGETQYF.

The genes are TRBV7-8 and TRBJ1-1, with TRBD1 matching 7 bases. This CDR3 comprises 16 residues. CDR1 SGHVS and CDR2 FQNEAQ come from the germline V gene. V shed 5 bases and J 0 bases; nucleotides not matched to a gene: 9. CDR3 sequence reads: CASSPRTGTLNTEAFF. CDR3 in DNA: TGTGCCAGCAGCCCACGGACAGGTACATTGAACACTGAAGCTTTCTTT.

The chain has TRBV5-3 and TRBJ2-2; TRBD1 matches at 8 bases. TRBV5-3 is an ORF, with its function uncertain. J gave up 4 bases and V 1 base, and 6 bases lay outside the gene matches. The CDR3 is 16 residues long. This CDR3 is CARSLMGQETTGELFF. The DNA for the CDR3 is TGTGCCAGAAGCTTGATGGGACAGGAGACCACCGGGGAGCTGTTTTTT.

V and J are TRBV28 and TRBJ2-7; D is perhaps TRBD1 (8 bases). The germline V gene encodes CDR1 MDHEN and CDR2 SYDVKM. V was trimmed by 7 bases and J by 1 base, leaving 17 bases between them. The CDR3 totals 15 residues. The CDR3 region is CASNPTGGGSYEQYF. For the CDR3, the DNA is TGTGCCAGCAACCCAACAGGGGGGGGGTCCTACGAGCAGTACTTC.

This chain uses TRBV19 with TRBJ2-7; 9 bases fit TRBD2. V shed 6 bases, J shed 4 bases, and the junction held 10 bases outside the gene matches. There are 15 residues in the CDR3. Germline assignment: CDR1 LNHDA and CDR2 SQIVND (reference sequence). CDR3 in amino acids: CASRVSGSWSYEQYF. DNA for the CDR3: TGTGCCAGTAGGGTTAGCGGGAGTTGGTCATACGAGCAGTACTTC.

On this clone itself: Germline is not matched at one junction end, which may reflect a read error. The chain employs TRBV2 and TRBJ1-5; D might be TRBD1 (5 bases). The CDR3 is 13 amino acids. CDR1 is SNHLY and CDR2 is FYNNEI in the germline V gene. CDR3: CVSSVQGGQPQHF. The CDR3 region has the DNA TGTGTCAGCAGTGTCCAGGGTGGCCAGCCCCAGCATTTT.

The CDR3, as DNA: TGCGCCAGCAGCCTTGGGACAGTTGCCTACGAGCAGTACTTC. Translated: CASSLGTVAYEQYF. This rearrangement joins TRBV5-1 to TRBJ2-7; TRBD1 matches 7 bases. Trimming removed 4 bases from V and 2 bases from J; junction bases left unmatched: 6. Germline V gene data show CDR1 as SGHRS and CDR2 as YFSETQ. The CDR3 runs to 14 residues.

In its sample, this clone was seen many times. Other DNA sequences in the same sample also yield this CDR3. CDR3 amino acids: CASSPGLPYEQYF. The CDR3, as DNA: TGTGCCAGCAGCCCGGGACTACCCTACGAGCAGTACTTC. This chain joins TRBV7-9 and TRBJ2-7, with 7 bases matching TRBD2. Trimming cost V 5 bases and J 2 bases; bases outside gene matches: 3. CDR1 and CDR2 from the germline V gene are SEHNR and FQNEAQ (reference sequence). CDR3 length: 13 residues.

The J gene is TRBJ2-3, the V gene TRBV15; TRBD1 matches 7 bases. Per the germline V gene, CDR1 is LNHNV and CDR2 is YYDKDF (reference sequence). V gave up 4 bases and J gave up 0 bases; unmatched junction bases: 4. The CDR3 is 15 amino acids. CDR3 sequence (DNA): TGTGCCACCAGCACGACAGGGAAAAGCACAGATACGCAGTATTTT. Protein sequence: CATSTTGKSTDTQYF.

The rearrangement uses TRBV6-5 and TRBJ2-7; 10 bases map to TRBD1. The CDR3 extends over 15 amino acids. Trimming cost V 6 bases and J 7 bases; bases outside gene matches: 12. Germline CDR1 and CDR2: MNHEY and SVGAGI. The CDR3 protein is CASRLAGTGVREQYF. CDR3 in DNA: TGTGCCAGCAGACTTGCCGGGACAGGGGTTCGGGAGCAGTACTTC.

This sequence joins TRBV5-6 and TRBJ2-1; D not certain. CDR3 length: 14 amino acids. The germline V gene encodes CDR1 SGHDT and CDR2 YYEEEE. V was pared by 4 bases and J by 6 bases, with 14 bases between. The chain's CDR3 is CASSHPPRSNEQFF. The DNA of the CDR3 is TGTGCCAGCAGCCACCCTCCCCGGTCCAATGAGCAGTTCTTC.

The rearrangement links TRBV6-1 to TRBJ2-1; no firm D call. The CDR3 length is 14 residues. With 2 bases removed from V and 5 bases from J, the gap between germline ends came to 10 bases. CDR1 and CDR2 from the germline V gene are MNHNS and SASEGT. CDR3 in amino acids: CASSELGRNNEQFF. In nucleotides, the CDR3 is TGTGCCAGCAGTGAACTGGGCAGAAACAATGAGCAGTTCTTC.

This chain joins TRBV28 and TRBJ1-2; 9 bases are shared with TRBD1. The CDR3 is 15 residues long. CDR1 and CDR2 (germline): MDHEN, SYDVKM. J gave up 6 bases and V 6 bases, and 11 bases lay outside the gene matches. CDR3 coding DNA: TGTGCCAGCAGCTTTACCGGGACAGGGCGGGATGGCTACACCTTC. Its translation: CASSFTGTGRDGYTF.

This chain uses TRBV13 with TRBJ2-1; TRBD2 might be the D (6 bases). This CDR3 region has 15 residues. CDR1 and CDR2 from the germline V gene are PRHDT and FYEKMQ (reference sequence). Trimming left V 4 bases short and J 6 bases short, with 16 bases between. The CDR3 bases are TGTGCCAGCAGCTACCGCGGGAACCTCTTCAATGAGCAGTTCTTC. Its translation is CASSYRGNLFNEQFF. Filled out from reference TRBV13 and TRBJ2-1, the complete variable domain reads AAGVIQSPRHLIKEKRETATLKCYPIPRHDTVYWYQQGPGQDPQFLISFYEKMQSDKGSIPDRFSAQQFSDYHSELNMSSLELGDSALYFCASSYRGNLFNEQFFGPGTRLTVL.

The chain is built from TRBV7-8 and TRBJ2-7; D is ambiguous. V was clipped by 3 bases and J by 6 bases, with 12 bases between them. From germline, CDR1 is SGHVS and CDR2 FQNEAQ. This CDR3 spans 13 amino acids. CDR3 protein: CASSFQRIGEQYF. DNA for the CDR3: TGTGCCAGCAGCTTCCAACGAATCGGCGAGCAGTACTTC.

The gene calls are TRBV7-3 and TRBJ2-3; D is perhaps TRBD2 (6 bases). The germline CDR1 and CDR2 sequences are SGHTA and FQGTGA. This CDR3 has 15 amino acids. Trimming took off 6 bases at V and 6 bases at J, with 19 bases between the two ends. The CDR3, as DNA: TGTGCCAGCAGTCTGGACTTCGCTGCGGGGGATACGCAGTATTTT. Its protein is CASSLDFAAGDTQYF.

The chain recombines TRBV2 with TRBJ2-7, with TRBD1 matching 9 bases. The V segment lost 6 bases and the J segment 2 bases; nucleotides outside the gene matches: 5. The length of the CDR3 is 14 residues. Germline V CDR1 and CDR2: SNHLY, FYNNEI. CDR3: CASRRDRDAYEQYF. The CDR3 coding sequence is TGTGCCAGCAGGCGGGACAGGGACGCCTACGAGCAGTACTTC.